Shown below are 24 T cell receptor beta chains from a single sample sequenced in a study of T cell responses to AZD1222 COVID-19 vaccine. Some clones are missing from TCRdb's copy, which holds only in-frame ones; the method was immunoSEQ multiplex PCR. The data contain 120,000 to 150,000 clones, about nine tenths of them singletons. The specimen comprised peripheral blood, sampled on day 0 of MenACWY control vaccination. These receptors were taken from an adult in good health.

This sequence joins TRBV2 and TRBJ1-1; tentative D call: TRBD1 (5 bases). The CDR3 loop spans 15 amino acids. Germline CDR1 is SNHLY and CDR2 is FYNNEI. Trimming shortened V by 6 bases and J by 2 bases, and 16 bases separated the two germline ends. CDR3 sequence reads: CASSAGQGRNTEAFF. The DNA for the CDR3 is TGTGCCAGCAGCGCCGGCCAGGGTAGAAACACTGAAGCTTTCTTT.

This clone was seen only once. Other nucleotide sequences in the sample specify the same CDR3. The genes are TRBV13 and TRBJ1-1; D unclear. The CDR3 is 12 residues long. Trimming removed 0 bases from V and 5 bases from J, with 4 bases in between. Germline loops: CDR1 PRHDT, CDR2 FYEKMQ (reference sequence). As DNA, the CDR3 is TGTGCCAGCAGCTTAGGGTTGACTGAAGCTTTCTTT. Its protein product is CASSLGLTEAFF.

The chain employs TRBV6-6 and TRBJ1-3; no definite D call. This CDR3 region has 15 residues. Germline CDR1 MNHNY, CDR2 SVGAGI (reference sequence). Deletions cut 6 bases from V and 1 base from J, with 13 bases between. The CDR3 bases are TGTGCCAGCAGCCGCACCGAGGCATCTGGAAACACCATATATTTT. It codes for CASSRTEASGNTIYF.

This chain connects TRBV30 to TRBJ2-5; TRBD2 might be the D (6 bases). The CDR3 runs 14 residues. Germline CDR1 GTSNPN, CDR2 SVGIG (reference sequence). The ends were cut back, 0 bases at V and 3 bases at J, with 11 bases in the middle. CDR3 nucleotides: TGTGCCTGGAGTGTACTCGGGACTGAAGAGACCCAGTACTTC. Protein product: CAWSVLGTEETQYF.

The chain employs TRBV6-5 and TRBJ1-5, with D perhaps TRBD1 (5 bases). Trimming shortened V by 2 bases and J by 2 bases, and 10 bases separated the two germline ends. CDR1 and CDR2 (germline): MNHEY, SVGAGI. CDR3 length: 15 amino acids. Here the CDR3 DNA reads TGTGCCAGCAGTTACGGGGGGAACGGCAATCAGCCCCAGCATTTT. Amino acid sequence: CASSYGGNGNQPQHF.

This clone was found once. This chain joins TRBV7-2 and TRBJ1-2, with TRBD1 matching over 8 bases. The ends lost 3 bases at V and 4 bases at J; junction bases unmatched: 7. Germline CDR1 reads SGHTA; CDR2 reads FQGNSA. The CDR3 contains 15 residues. The CDR3 DNA sequence: TGTGCCAGCAGCTTTGGACAGGGCGTAGGCTATGGCTACACCTTC. Its translation is CASSFGQGVGYGYTF.

The chain joins TRBV2 to TRBJ2-5; D call uncertain. Trimming took 3 bases from V and 3 from J, leaving 5 bases between them. There are 12 residues in the CDR3. Germline CDR1 and CDR2: SNHLY and FYNNEI. The CDR3 coding sequence is TGTGCCAGCAGTGACTCCAAAGAGACCCAGTACTTC. Translating it yields CASSDSKETQYF.

The chain is built from TRBV28 and TRBJ2-1; TRBD2 might be the D (7 bases). Trimming pared 5 bases from V and 7 bases from J, leaving 18 bases between. The CDR3 consists of 15 residues. From germline, CDR1 is MDHEN and CDR2 SYDVKM. CDR3 coding DNA: TGTGCCAGCAGTCCCGGAGGGGGGGCCTCTAATGAGCAGTTCTTC. Protein product: CASSPGGGASNEQFF.

The V gene is TRBV28, the J gene TRBJ1-5, with D uncertain. Trimming left V 6 bases short and J 4 bases short, with 16 bases between. Germline V gives CDR1 MDHEN, CDR2 SYDVKM. This CDR3 comprises 15 residues. CDR3 residues: CASSRGRLNNQPQHF. CDR3 in DNA: TGTGCCAGCAGCCGAGGACGGCTAAATAATCAGCCCCAGCATTTT.

This chain joins TRBV30 and TRBJ2-7; 11 nucleotides align to TRBD2. V dropped 8 bases and J dropped 2; count of bases not matched to a gene: 8. The CDR3 totals 14 residues. Germline assignment: CDR1 GTSNPN and CDR2 SVGIG (reference sequence). This CDR3 is CASSGTSGTYEQYF. CDR3 bases: TGTGCCAGTTCCGGGACTAGCGGAACCTACGAGCAGTACTTC.

This chain links TRBV11-2 with TRBJ1-6; D not resolved. The CDR3 is made up of 13 amino acids. V was cut by 0 bases and J by 7 bases, with 4 bases left in between. Germline V gives CDR1 SGHAT, CDR2 FQNNGV. For the CDR3, the DNA is TGTGCCAGCAGCTTAGATCCGAATTCACCCCTCCACTTT. Amino acid sequence: CASSLDPNSPLHF.

The sample holds a few counts of this clone. The gene calls are TRBV20-1 and TRBJ2-5; unclear D gene. This CDR3 has 12 amino acids. Trimming pared 3 bases from V and 7 bases from J, leaving 12 bases between. Germline lookup yields CDR1 DFQATT and CDR2 SNEGSKA (reference sequence). CDR3 bases: TGCAGTGCTAGTGAGACGCATGGGACCCAGTACTTC. This encodes CSASETHGTQYF.

The V gene is TRBV5-1, the J gene TRBJ1-2; 7 bases match TRBD1. The V segment lost 4 bases and the J segment 5 bases; nucleotides outside the gene matches: 11. Germline CDR1 reads SGHRS; CDR2 reads YFSETQ. The CDR3 has 15 amino acids. The CDR3 nucleotides read TGCGCCAGCAGCCGCCGGGACAGCTTTTTATATGGCTACACCTTC. This sequence encodes CASSRRDSFLYGYTF.

This clone was counted a single time. The V call is TRBV5-1, the J call TRBJ1-1, with D maybe TRBD1 (5 bases). V was trimmed by 0 bases and J by 3 bases, leaving 15 bases between them. The CDR3 has 16 amino acids. Germline CDR1 and CDR2: SGHRS and YFSETQ. As DNA, the CDR3 is TGCGCCAGCAGCTTGGCCGGGACCCCGGGGGACACTGAAGCTTTCTTT. Translated, it gives CASSLAGTPGDTEAFF.

The V call is TRBV6-5, the J call TRBJ1-1; D not resolved. Germline loops: CDR1 MNHEY, CDR2 SVGAGI. The germline V and J ends were trimmed by 1 base and 0 bases, with 6 bases remaining between them. The CDR3 is made up of 14 amino acids. The CDR3: CASSYFGVNTEAFF. In DNA, the CDR3 is TGTGCCAGCAGTTACTTTGGGGTGAACACTGAAGCTTTCTTT.

This rearrangement joins TRBV27 to TRBJ2-2; TRBD1 agrees at 8 bases. J lost 0 bases, V lost 4 bases, and 4 bases had no gene match. CDR1 MNHEY and CDR2 SMNVEV come from the germline V gene (reference sequence). This CDR3 region has 16 residues. The CDR3 region has the DNA TGTGCCAGCAGTTCTACGGACAGGGCGAACACCGGGGAGCTGTTTTTT. This sequence encodes CASSSTDRANTGELFF.

CDR3 DNA: TGTGCCAGCAGCTTGGTCGCGGGGTTAGGTTCACCCCTCCACTTT. Its protein is CASSLVAGLGSPLHF. J is TRBJ1-6 and V is TRBV5-6; D ambiguous. The CDR3 loop spans 15 amino acids. Trimming took 0 bases from V and 9 from J, leaving 13 bases between them. Germline V gives CDR1 SGHDT, CDR2 YYEEEE. Based on the CDR3 plus reference TRBV5-6 and TRBJ1-6, the full variable domain is DAGVTQSPTHLIKTRGQQVTLRCSPKSGHDTVSWYQQALGQGPQFIFQYYEEEERQRGNFPDRFSGHQFPNYSSELNVNALLLGDSALYLCASSLVAGLGSPLHFGNGTRLTVT.

The chain joins TRBV7-3 to TRBJ1-2, with D unclear. The CDR3 is 13 amino acids. Trimming took 4 bases from V and 4 from J, leaving 10 bases between them. The germline V gene encodes CDR1 SGHTA and CDR2 FQGTGA. The CDR3, as DNA: TGTGCCAGCAGCTCGGACCTTATCTATGGCTACACCTTC. Amino acids: CASSSDLIYGYTF.

This clone was recorded once. The J gene is TRBJ1-2, the V gene TRBV5-6; D not certain. This CDR3 has 15 residues. The V end was cut by 2 bases, the J end by 8 bases, with 19 bases between. Looked up from germline, CDR1 is SGHDT and CDR2 is YYEEEE. The CDR3 coding sequence is TGTGCCAGCAGCTTCAGGACGCTCTCGTTTGGAGGCTACACCTTC. Its protein is CASSFRTLSFGGYTF.

V and J are TRBV4-2 and TRBJ2-4; TRBD1 is a possible D gene (6 bases). CDR1 and CDR2 (germline): LGHNA, YNFKEQ. The CDR3 runs 15 residues. The V and J ends lost 0 bases and 7 bases respectively, with 13 bases between them. The CDR3 DNA is TGTGCCAGCAGCCAAGAGGCGACAGGAGCCAACATTCAGTACTTC. It translates to CASSQEATGANIQYF.

The table lists this clone with a count of one. The rearrangement links TRBV5-6 to TRBJ1-6; D remains unclear. Germline V CDR1 and CDR2: SGHDT, YYEEEE. CDR3 length equals 14 residues. The V and J ends lost 2 bases and 6 bases respectively, with 9 bases between them. CDR3 sequence reads: CASSFRAVNSPLHF. The CDR3 DNA follows: TGTGCCAGCAGCTTCCGGGCAGTTAATTCACCCCTCCACTTT.

V and J are TRBV11-2 and TRBJ2-6, with D possibly being TRBD1 (6 bases). Germline values: CDR1 SGHAT, CDR2 FQNNGV. Between the trimmed V and J ends, which lost 5 bases and 0 bases, there was a span of 17 bases. CDR3 length: 18 amino acids. The CDR3 bases are TGTGCCAGCAGCCATCTCAGGACAGACTTCTCTGGGGCCAACGTCCTGACTTTC. Translated: CASSHLRTDFSGANVLTF. The whole variable domain, filled in from reference TRBV11-2 and TRBJ2-6, reads EAGVAQSPRYKIIEKRQSVAFWCNPISGHATLYWYQQILGQGPKLLIQFQNNGVVDDSQLPKDRFSAERLKGVDSTLKIQPAKLEDSAVYLCASSHLRTDFSGANVLTFGAGSRLTVL.

The chain combines TRBV4-1 with TRBJ1-2; D unresolved. The V and J ends lost 2 bases and 8 bases respectively, with 15 bases between them. Germline lookup yields CDR1 MGHRA and CDR2 YSYEKL. The CDR3 is made up of 14 amino acids. CDR3 DNA sequence: TGCGCCAGCAGCCAACCAAACAGTCTTGAGGGCTACACCTTC. This translates into CASSQPNSLEGYTF.

This chain links TRBV4-2 with TRBJ2-7; D is uncertain. CDR1 and CDR2 (germline): LGHNA, YNFKEQ. CDR3 length equals 16 residues. The V end lost 0 bases, the J end lost 2 bases, and 14 bases lay between the germline ends. CDR3 in amino acids: CASSQDSTAPTYEQYF. The DNA of the CDR3 is TGTGCCAGCAGCCAAGACTCAACAGCGCCCACCTACGAGCAGTACTTC.